These T cell receptor beta chains were read from a single sample in a study of PD-1 blockade in classical Hodgkin lymphoma. Sequenced by immunoSEQ multiplex PCR; TCRdb stores in-frame clones only, minus some. Counted here are about 47,000 clones, 70% to 80% occurring once; the ten biggest clones make up about 20%. The sample was peripheral blood mononuclear cells (PBMCs), taken before the fourth cycle of nivolumab. These receptors all stem from a human donor with classical Hodgkin lymphoma. The CDR3 runs from the conserved cysteine through the conserved F or W. Fields, in order: J gene, clone size, D gene, V gene, CDR3 DNA, CDR3 protein. D genes are given only for firm matches. Clone size, where shown, is once, few, many, or a class for clones that have expanded.

J: TRBJ2-1; size: -; D: -; V: TRBV9; DNA: TGTGCCAGCAGCGTAGAACTAGACGGTGAGCAGTTCTTC; CDR3: CASSVELDGEQFF
J: TRBJ2-6; size: once; D: -; V: TRBV7-2; DNA: TGTGCCAGCAGTAGAGGACTCCTCTCTGGGGCCAACGTCCTGACTTTC; CDR3: CASSRGLLSGANVLTF
J: TRBJ2-3; size: few; D: TRBD1; V: TRBV7-2; DNA: TGTGCCAGCAGCTCCTTTGGGACAGAGACAGATACGCAGTATTTT; CDR3: CASSSFGTETDTQYF
J: TRBJ2-7; size: -; D: TRBD1; V: TRBV9; DNA: TGTGCCAGCAGCGGACAGGGGGCCTACGAGCAGTACTTC; CDR3: CASSGQGAYEQYF
J: TRBJ2-1; size: -; D: -; V: TRBV9; DNA: TGTGCCAGCGGAAGAGCGTTCAATGAGCAGTTCTTC; CDR3: CASGRAFNEQFF
J: TRBJ1-1; size: -; D: -; V: TRBV30; DNA: TGTGCCTGGAGTGTTGGCGCGAACACTGAAGCTTTCTTT; CDR3: CAWSVGANTEAFF
J: TRBJ1-3; size: -; D: -; V: TRBV2; DNA: TGTGCCAGCAGTGGTCCAGGGGAGGAAGGAAACACCATATATTTT; CDR3: CASSGPGEEGNTIYF
J: TRBJ2-7; size: -; D: -; V: TRBV18; DNA: TGTGCCAGCTCACCACCGGGGGGTACCGAGCAGTACTTC; CDR3: CASSPPGGTEQYF
J: TRBJ2-7; size: medium-sized; D: -; V: TRBV18; DNA: TGTGCCAGCTCACTTACAGGAATCTCCTACGAGCAGTACTTC; CDR3: CASSLTGISYEQYF
J: TRBJ1-2; size: -; D: -; V: TRBV28; DNA: TGTGCCAGCAGACCGGGGGGCGCCTATGGCTACACCTTC; CDR3: CASRPGGAYGYTF
J: TRBJ1-1; size: -; D: -; V: TRBV30; DNA: TGTGCCTACGGGGGTGGCCAGACGAACACTGAAGCTTTCTTT; CDR3: CAYGGGQTNTEAFF